These 32 T cell receptor beta chains were all obtained from the same sample, sequenced in a study of post-analysis software for immune sequencing data. Libraries were made from TCR beta cDNA, and they carried unique molecular identifiers. MiXCR was run by TCRdb on the PCR reads, yielding one entry per CDR3 protein. The sample lists approximately 660,000 distinct CDR3 sequences, approximately 60% occurring once. Study conclusions and caveats: Among four or five TRBV segments more frequent in patients than controls were TRBV5-6, TRBV5-1 and TRBV20-1.

No cognate antigen is known for these TCRs. Material for sequencing was blood. All receptors derive from a girl between 2 and 10 years old with multiple sclerosis.

The rearrangement uses TRBV5-1 and TRBJ2-7, with 10 bases fitting TRBD1. V dropped 5 bases and J dropped 3; count of bases not matched to a gene: 8. Germline CDR1 and CDR2: SGHRS and YFSETQ. The CDR3 length is 15 residues. CDR3 amino acids: CASRTGTGAYYEQYF. CDR3 DNA sequence: TGCGCCAGCAGGACGGGGACAGGGGCCTACTACGAGCAGTACTTC.

In this sample, this clonotype turned up a few times. CDR3 protein: CSVEELPNTEAFF. In DNA form, the CDR3 reads TGCAGCGTTGAAGAACTGCCGAACACTGAAGCTTTCTTT. This sequence joins TRBV29-1 and TRBJ1-1, with D unclear. Germline V CDR1 and CDR2: SQVTM, ANQGSEA. Trimming removed 0 bases from V and 1 base from J, with 6 bases in between. This CDR3 is 13 amino acids long.

This chain uses TRBV6-5 with TRBJ2-1; TRBD1 matches at 9 bases. The CDR3 contains 15 residues. J gave up 11 bases and V 6 bases, and 14 bases lay outside the gene matches. Germline V gene sequence: CDR1 MNHEY, CDR2 SVGAGI. The CDR3 region has the DNA TGTGCCAGCAGCCAAACAGGGGGCGCGGGAAGGAAGCAGTTCTTC. It encodes CASSQTGGAGRKQFF.

The chain links TRBV7-2 to TRBJ2-1; 12 nucleotides align to TRBD2. The trim removed 5 bases at V and 4 bases at J, leaving 9 bases unmatched. This CDR3 contains 17 residues. The germline CDR1 and CDR2 sequences are SGHTA and FQGNSA. The chain's CDR3 is CASSKTSGGSPYNEQFF. CDR3 in DNA: TGTGCCAGCAGCAAGACTAGCGGGGGCTCACCGTACAATGAGCAGTTCTTC.

The V call is TRBV30, the J call TRBJ2-1; D call uncertain. The V end was cut by 2 bases, the J end by 2 bases, with 13 bases between. Germline-derived CDR1 and CDR2 are GTSNPN and SVGIG (reference sequence). This CDR3 contains 15 residues. The CDR3 protein is CAWSMGSPPYNEQFF. CDR3 nucleotide sequence: TGTGCCTGGAGTATGGGCTCCCCTCCCTACAATGAGCAGTTCTTC. Variable domain in full (rest from reference TRBV30 and TRBJ2-1): SQTIHQWPATLVQPVGSPLSLECTVEGTSNPNLYWYRQAAGRGLQLLFYSVGIGQISSEVPQNLSASRPQDRQFILSSKKLLLSDSGFYLCAWSMGSPPYNEQFFGPGTRLTVL.

The chain combines TRBV5-1 with TRBJ2-3, with D possibly being TRBD2 (6 bases). Trimming removed 3 bases from V and 5 bases from J, with 22 bases in between. CDR3 length equals 17 residues. Per the germline V gene, CDR1 is SGHRS and CDR2 is YFSETQ. For the CDR3, the DNA is TGCGCCAGCAGCTCCTCCCCCATCGGGGGTTCAGGAGATACGCAGTATTTT. This gives the protein CASSSSPIGGSGDTQYF.

The rearrangement joins TRBV27 to TRBJ2-5; 10 bases match TRBD2. The DNA end is more similar to TRBJ2-7, so the J call may be wrong. Per the germline V gene, CDR1 is MNHEY and CDR2 is SMNVEV (reference sequence). The CDR3 is made up of 16 amino acids. This CDR3 reads CASSLASGSYLYEQYF. The CDR3 DNA sequence: TGTGCCAGCAGTTTGGCTAGCGGGAGCTATCTCTACGAGCAGTACTTC.

This rearrangement joins TRBV6-1 to TRBJ2-5; 13 nucleotides match TRBD2. The CDR3 covers 18 residues. From germline, CDR1 is MNHNS and CDR2 SASEGT. J lost 3 bases, V lost 6 bases, and 13 bases had no gene match. The CDR3 is CASSSGTSGGAGKETQYF. CDR3 nucleotides: TGTGCCAGCAGCTCGGGCACTAGCGGGGGGGCCGGGAAAGAGACCCAGTACTTC.

The CDR3 loop is CASTSGRNYGYTF. CDR3 DNA sequence: TGTGCCAGCACGTCCGGGCGAAACTATGGCTACACCTTC. The chain recombines TRBV5-6 with TRBJ1-2; D gene ambiguous. Germline lookup yields CDR1 SGHDT and CDR2 YYEEEE. V was pared by 6 bases and J by 2 bases, with 11 bases between. The CDR3 runs to 13 residues.

This rearrangement joins TRBV10-1 to TRBJ2-1; D call uncertain. V was cut by 2 bases and J by 10 bases, with 9 bases left in between. CDR1 and CDR2 from the germline V gene are WNHNN and SYGVQD (reference sequence). This CDR3 spans 12 amino acids. The CDR3 sequence is CASSEMSREQFF. The CDR3 DNA follows: TGCGCCAGCAGTGAGATGTCTCGGGAGCAGTTCTTC.

At least ten counts were recorded for this clonotype. This chain joins TRBV20-1 and TRBJ2-1; D ambiguous. Germline V gene data show CDR1 as DFQATT and CDR2 as SNEGSKA (reference sequence). The CDR3 runs to 15 residues. V gave up 1 base and J gave up 0 bases, with 10 bases separating them. The CDR3 DNA reads as TGCAGTGCTAGAGTCAGCCCCAGCTCCTACAATGAGCAGTTCTTC. It specifies CSARVSPSSYNEQFF.

The chain employs TRBV28 and TRBJ2-1; 9 nucleotides agree with TRBD2. CDR1 and CDR2 from the germline V gene are MDHEN and SYDVKM. This CDR3 spans 15 amino acids. J was trimmed by 3 bases and V by 5 bases; bases with no gene match: 5. DNA for the CDR3: TGTGCCAGCAGTCGGCCTAGCGGGGTCTACAATGAGCAGTTCTTC. The encoded protein is CASSRPSGVYNEQFF.

This clonotype has only a few counts. The CDR3 region has the DNA TGTGCCAGCAGAAAACCGGGACAGGGGGGAGAAAAACTGTTTTTT. It yields the protein CASRKPGQGGEKLFF. The chain carries TRBV12-3 or TRBV12-4 and TRBJ1-4; 11 positions match TRBD1. This CDR3 spans 15 amino acids. J gave up 8 bases and V 6 bases, and 8 bases lay outside the gene matches.

The chain couples TRBV12-3 or TRBV12-4 to TRBJ2-1, with 7 bases matching TRBD2. V gave up 6 bases and J gave up 7 bases; unmatched junction bases: 12. The CDR3 length is 15 residues. The CDR3, as DNA: TGTGCCAGCAGGGAACTAGCGTCGGTCCGGAATGAGCAGTTCTTC. Encoded protein: CASRELASVRNEQFF.

This rearrangement joins TRBV7-2 to TRBJ2-3; 8 bases match TRBD2. There are 18 residues in the CDR3. The J segment lost 0 bases and the V segment lost 0 bases, leaving 8 bases of the junction unmatched. Germline V gene data show CDR1 as SGHTA and CDR2 as FQGNSA. CDR3 nucleotide sequence: TGTGCCAGCAGCTTAGCGGTTCCAGCGGGGGCTAGCACAGATACGCAGTATTTT. Translated: CASSLAVPAGASTDTQYF.

V is TRBV5-1 and J is TRBJ1-4; 8 nucleotides match TRBD1. The junction had 8 bases not matched to a gene; V was cut back by 5 bases and J by 8 bases. CDR3 length: 14 amino acids. Germline V gene lookup returns CDR1 SGHRS and CDR2 YFSETQ. Written as DNA, the CDR3 is TGCGCCAGCAGAACCGGGACAGGAGAAGAAAAACTGTTTTTT. This translates into CASRTGTGEEKLFF.

The rearrangement joins TRBV6-5 to TRBJ2-5; 9 nucleotides match TRBD2. CDR3 length equals 15 residues. V was clipped by 7 bases and J by 11 bases; unmatched bases: 17. CDR1 MNHEY and CDR2 SVGAGI come from the germline V gene. This CDR3 reads CASTTGGLGSGRQYF. DNA for the CDR3: TGTGCCAGCACGACGGGGGGGCTCGGTAGCGGGAGACAGTACTTC.

The genes are TRBV27 and TRBJ2-1, with D possibly TRBD2 on 7 matching bases. Germline V lookup: CDR1 MNHEY, CDR2 SMNVEV (reference sequence). This CDR3 is 18 amino acids long. Between the trimmed V and J ends, which lost 3 bases and 0 bases, there was a span of 18 bases. DNA for the CDR3: TGTGCCAGCAGTTTGGGGGGAGGGACATCCGGCTCCTACAATGAGCAGTTCTTC. This sequence encodes CASSLGGGTSGSYNEQFF.

The chain is built from TRBV6-5 and TRBJ2-3; D could derive from TRBD1 or TRBD2 (5 bases each). Trimming cost V 3 bases and J 2 bases, with 9 bases left between them. Germline V lookup: CDR1 MNHEY, CDR2 SVGAGI. The CDR3 is 14 amino acids. CDR3 in amino acids: CASSYVGVTDTQYF. As DNA, the CDR3 is TGTGCCAGCAGTTATGTGGGGGTCACAGATACGCAGTATTTT.

The V call is TRBV6-6, the J call TRBJ2-7; 8 bases fit TRBD2. The DNA matches TRBJ2-5 better at its end, which makes the J call doubtful. This CDR3 region has 15 residues. Germline CDR1 reads MNHNY; CDR2 reads SVGAGI (reference sequence). The CDR3 region has the DNA TGTGCCAGCAGCCTACCTGCAAGCGGGGGCGGGACCCAGTACTTC. As protein: CASSLPASGGGTQYF.

The gene calls are TRBV9 and TRBJ2-1; D unresolved. This CDR3 is 14 amino acids long. Trimming removed 0 bases at V and 7 bases at J, with 11 bases between. Germline assignment: CDR1 SGDLS and CDR2 YYNGEE. CDR3 protein: CASSVASAPNEQFF. As DNA, the CDR3 is TGTGCCAGCAGCGTAGCCTCCGCCCCAAATGAGCAGTTCTTC.

This clonotype has more than one count but fewer than ten. The V gene is TRBV15, the J gene TRBJ2-1, with D maybe TRBD2 (6 bases). CDR1 is LNHNV, CDR2 YYDKDF, per germline (reference sequence). The CDR3 loop spans 13 amino acids. V shed 0 bases and J shed 10 bases, with 10 bases lying between them. For the CDR3, the DNA is TGTGCCACCAGCAGAGATCGGGGGAGGGAGCAGTTCTTC. Encoded protein: CATSRDRGREQFF.

V is TRBV2 and J is TRBJ1-5, with D perhaps matching TRBD1 (6 bases). The CDR3 runs 15 residues. CDR1 and CDR2 from the germline V gene are SNHLY and FYNNEI. Trimming removed 2 bases at V and 5 bases at J, with 13 bases between. CDR3 coding DNA: TGTGCCAGCAGTGAAAGGACAGCCGGCGATCAGCCCCAGCATTTT. Translating gives CASSERTAGDQPQHF.

The chain combines TRBV12-3 or TRBV12-4 with TRBJ2-7, with 8 nucleotides matching TRBD1. The trim removed 5 bases at V and 0 bases at J, leaving 3 bases unmatched. The CDR3 has 14 amino acids. CDR3: CASSRQGSSYEQYF. The CDR3 DNA sequence: TGTGCCAGCAGTCGACAGGGGAGCTCCTACGAGCAGTACTTC.

This clonotype was observed a handful of times. The chain is built from TRBV12-3 or TRBV12-4 and TRBJ1-2; D unresolved. V was trimmed by 5 bases and J by 3 bases, leaving 16 bases between them. This CDR3 spans 15 amino acids. The DNA of the CDR3 is TGTGCCAGCAGTCTCCGGGAAGATTCGGACTATGGCTACACCTTC. This codes for CASSLREDSDYGYTF.

This clonotype was picked up a small number of times. The chain has TRBV7-9 and TRBJ2-1, with 10 nucleotides matching TRBD2. The CDR3 is 16 residues long. Germline V gene sequence: CDR1 SEHNR, CDR2 FQNEAQ (reference sequence). V lost 5 bases and J lost 5; bases outside the gene matches: 9. CDR3 sequence: CASSPPGTSANNEQFF. CDR3 coding DNA: TGTGCCAGCAGCCCCCCCGGGACTAGCGCCAACAATGAGCAGTTCTTC. Full variable domain (rest looked up from reference TRBV7-9 and TRBJ2-1): DTGVSQNPRHKITKRGQNVTFRCDPISEHNRLYWYRQTLGQGPEFLTYFQNEAQLEKSRLLSDRFSAERPKGSFSTLEIQRTEQGDSAMYLCASSPPGTSANNEQFFGPGTRLTVL.

The rearrangement joins TRBV6-5 to TRBJ2-3, with 8 positions matching TRBD2. This CDR3 is built from 18 residues. Trimming cost V 4 bases and J 1 base; bases outside gene matches: 13. Germline V CDR1 and CDR2: MNHEY, SVGAGI. The CDR3 sequence: CASSSFGRGAGGTDTQYF. In DNA, the CDR3 is TGTGCCAGCAGTTCTTTCGGGCGGGGGGCAGGTGGCACAGATACGCAGTATTTT.

The chain links TRBV10-3 to TRBJ2-7, with D perhaps assigned TRBD1 or TRBD2 (5 bases each). CDR3 size: 13 residues. Trimming removed 2 bases at V and 1 base at J, with 6 bases between. Germline CDR1 reads ENHRY; CDR2 reads SYGVKD. CDR3 amino acids: CAISEEGSYEQYF. CDR3 bases: TGTGCCATCAGTGAGGAGGGGTCCTACGAGCAGTACTTC.

The chain is built from TRBV4-1 and TRBJ2-7, with 11 bases lining up with TRBD2. The CDR3 extends over 18 amino acids. Germline CDR1 and CDR2: MGHRA and YSYEKL. The V and J ends lost 1 base and 4 bases, in that order; junction bases with no gene match: 12. CDR3 loop: CASSQGFLASGRRYEQYF. The CDR3 DNA sequence: TGCGCCAGCAGCCAAGGATTTCTGGCTAGCGGGAGGAGGTACGAGCAGTACTTC.

This CDR3 is CSAEGLAGSKTQYF. In DNA form, the CDR3 reads TGCAGTGCTGAAGGACTAGCGGGGTCGAAGACCCAGTACTTC. The chain joins TRBV20-1 to TRBJ2-5, with 12 bases identical to TRBD2. Germline V gives CDR1 DFQATT, CDR2 SNEGSKA (reference sequence). The trim removed 5 bases at V and 6 bases at J, leaving 7 bases unmatched. This CDR3 region has 14 residues.

The rearrangement joins TRBV5-1 to TRBJ1-6; 8 bases are a match to TRBD1. The CDR3 is 15 residues long. Germline V gene data show CDR1 as SGHRS and CDR2 as YFSETQ. V shed 4 bases, J shed 7 bases, and the junction held 7 bases outside the gene matches. CDR3 residues: CASSRDGQGNSPLHF. The CDR3, as DNA: TGCGCCAGCAGCCGGGACGGACAGGGCAATTCACCCCTCCACTTT.

The V call is TRBV10-3, the J call TRBJ2-1; D remains unclear. The V end was cut by 3 bases, the J end by 7 bases, with 10 bases between. This CDR3 comprises 13 residues. Looked up from germline, CDR1 is ENHRY and CDR2 is SYGVKD. CDR3 sequence reads: CAISDGFGNEQFF. The CDR3 bases are TGTGCCATCAGTGACGGTTTCGGAAATGAGCAGTTCTTC.